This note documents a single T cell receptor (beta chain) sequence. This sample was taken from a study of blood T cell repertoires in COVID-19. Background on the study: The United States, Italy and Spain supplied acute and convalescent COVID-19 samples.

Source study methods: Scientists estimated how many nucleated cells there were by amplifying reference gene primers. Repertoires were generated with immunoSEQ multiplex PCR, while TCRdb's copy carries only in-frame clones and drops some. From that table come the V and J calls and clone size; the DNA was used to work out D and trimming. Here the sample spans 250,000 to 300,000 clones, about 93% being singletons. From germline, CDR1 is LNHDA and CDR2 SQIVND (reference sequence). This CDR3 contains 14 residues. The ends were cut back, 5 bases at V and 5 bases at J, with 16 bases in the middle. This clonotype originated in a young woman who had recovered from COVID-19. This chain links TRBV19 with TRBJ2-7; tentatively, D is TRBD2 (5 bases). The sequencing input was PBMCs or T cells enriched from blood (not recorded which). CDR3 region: CASSLGLPSDEQYF. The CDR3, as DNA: TGTGCCAGTAGTCTAGGACTGCCCTCGGACGAGCAGTACTTC.